Detailed here is one T cell receptor beta chain. Its matching antigen is unknown. TCRdb itself ran the RT-PCR reads through MiXCR, one entry per CDR3 protein. The sample has 650,000 to 800,000 distinct CDR3 sequences; 11% to 15% are singletons. V lost 5 bases, J lost 1 base, and 11 bases lay in between. The germline CDR1 and CDR2 sequences are SEHNR and FQNEAQ (reference sequence). The CDR3 length is 15 residues. This record belongs to a study of response to subunit inactivated influenza vaccine. Findings of the study overall: Few additional T cells are recruited per seasonal influenza vaccination, authors suggested.

This sequence originates from a man aged 45-65 years who received an inactivated influenza vaccine. V is TRBV7-9 and J is TRBJ2-2, with D unclear. The sample was PBMCs from blood, taken around 14 days before vaccination. The CDR3 DNA is TGTGCCAGCAGCAGTGGACGGATGAACACCGGGGAGCTGTTTTTT. Residues: CASSSGRMNTGELFF.